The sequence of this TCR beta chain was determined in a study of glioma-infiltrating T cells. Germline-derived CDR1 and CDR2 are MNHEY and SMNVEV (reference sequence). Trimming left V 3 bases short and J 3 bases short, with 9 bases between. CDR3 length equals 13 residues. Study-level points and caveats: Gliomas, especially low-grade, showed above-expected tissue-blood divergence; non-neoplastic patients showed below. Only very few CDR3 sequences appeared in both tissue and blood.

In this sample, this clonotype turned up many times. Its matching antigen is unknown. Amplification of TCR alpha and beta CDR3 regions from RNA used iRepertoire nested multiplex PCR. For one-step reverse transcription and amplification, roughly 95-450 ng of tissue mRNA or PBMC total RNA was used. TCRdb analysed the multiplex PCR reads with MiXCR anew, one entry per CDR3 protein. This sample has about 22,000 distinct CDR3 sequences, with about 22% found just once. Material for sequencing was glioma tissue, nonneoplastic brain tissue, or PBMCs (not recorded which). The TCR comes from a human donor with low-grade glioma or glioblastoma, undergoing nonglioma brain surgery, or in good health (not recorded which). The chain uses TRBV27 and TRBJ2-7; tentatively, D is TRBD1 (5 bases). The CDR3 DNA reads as TGTGCCAGCAGTTTCAAGCAGGGCTACGAGCAGTACTTC. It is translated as CASSFKQGYEQYF.